Here is one T cell receptor (beta chain) with its context. Its specific antigen is unknown. Per-base quality was not reported, and no clone a single base away is much larger than it. Genomic DNA was extracted from sorted cells for sequencing of the TCRbeta CDR3 region. TCRbeta CDR3 regions were sequenced using the immunoSEQ Assay. TCRdb took over this immuneACCESS table, retaining in-frame rearrangements with V and J assigned. Such tables are incomplete; in checked studies, under half of the missing clones stem from an unresolved V gene, and the remainder is unexplained. The sample table records 69,000 or so clones; around 91% of these occur just once. The ten largest clones capture about 6.3% of the sample. Between the V and J ends, shortened by 1 base and 2 bases respectively, the junction contains 8 bases. Including cysteine and phenylalanine, the CDR3 has 14 amino acids. The entry retains the CDR3 DNA only, 42 bases that are in frame from base 1. Looking up the germline V gene yields CDR1 SGHNT and CDR2 YENEEA.

This specimen belongs to a study of OX40 agonist ivuxolimab in advanced cancers. At the level of the whole study: Ivuxolimab was an agonistic, fully human IgG2 monoclonal antibody directed against OX40 (CD134), a costimulatory receptor. Intravenous ivuxolimab was administered to patients every 2 weeks at six dose levels: 0.01, 0.1, 0.3, 1.5, 3 and 10 mg/kg. Of the roughly 52 dose-escalation patients, hepatocellular carcinoma was present in roughly 19, melanoma in around 15, renal cell carcinoma in 9 and head and neck cancer in 9. In the dose-escalation cohort, 82.7% of patients were male, and the mean age was around 65 years with a range of about 20 to 80. Prior anti-PD-1, anti-PD-L1 or anti-CTLA-4 therapy was permitted, and checkpoint inhibitors had been received by roughly 42% of dose-escalation patients. Partial responses occurred in three dose-escalation patients, of whom one had hepatocellular carcinoma and two had cutaneous melanoma. Peripheral TCRbeta sequencing aimed to test whether ivuxolimab altered TCR sequence diversity and caused clonal T-cell expansion. The paper reports the monotherapy dose-escalation portion (N of about 50 patients) of the phase I ivuxolimab trial.

The full study reports these points: After ivuxolimab, expanded clones were on average more numerous among CD8+ T cells than among CD4+ T cells. Low levels of normalized T-cell clonal expansion were also seen in some nonresponding patients. At doses of 0.1 to 3.0 mg/kg, clonal expansion of both CD4+ and CD8+ T cells in blood was seen between baseline and week 6. In partial responders in the 0.1-3.0 mg/kg groups, normalized peripheral clonal expansion was found to be among the lowest, especially among CD8+ T cells. The antigen specificity of the peripheral T cells that underwent clonal expansion was not determined.

Patients with a history of autoimmune disease or receiving systemic immunosuppression were excluded from the trial. Peripheral blood for TCR sequencing was collected from all dose cohorts at baseline, on cycle 4 day 1, and on cycle 7 day 1. The samples were drawn from a first-in-human, open-label, multicenter phase I dose-escalation trial of ivuxolimab. The trial enrolled adults with locally advanced or metastatic head and neck squamous cell, hepatocellular, melanoma or renal cell carcinoma. Before TCR sequencing, CD4+ T cells and CD8+ T cells were sorted from peripheral blood as separate populations.

The chain is encoded by TRBV11-3 joined to TRBJ1-1, with no confidently assigned D gene. This material consisted of CD4+ or CD8+ T cells sorted from blood, taken in a trial of the OX40 agonist ivuxolimab. The TCR sequence derives from an adult with an advanced solid tumor such as melanoma, head and neck, liver or kidney cancer. The nucleotide sequence reads as follows: TGTGCCAGCAGCTTAGGGGGTGAAAACACTGAAGCTTTCTTT. It codes for CASSLGGENTEAFF.